What follows is one TCR beta chain and its context. These data are taken from a study of blood T cell repertoires in COVID-19. About the study: Some COVID-19 samples were acute and others convalescent; all came from the United States, Italy and Spain. The analysed material was cDNA or gDNA that came from T cells, B-cell-depleted T cells, or PBMCs.

Authors' data handling: Scientists estimated how many nucleated cells there were by amplifying reference gene primers. Some clones are missing from TCRdb's copy, which holds only in-frame ones; the method was immunoSEQ multiplex PCR. The DNA was the basis for D and trimming; V, J and clone size are from that table. The repertoire holds more than 130,000 clones, with approximately 80% as singletons. The CDR3 runs to 17 residues. CDR1 MNHNS and CDR2 SASEGT come from the germline V gene. With 4 bases removed from V and 0 bases from J, the gap between germline ends came to 18 bases. The V gene is TRBV6-1, the J gene TRBJ1-2; tentative D call: TRBD1 (5 bases). The clonotype was recovered from a human donor in a cohort sampled during active COVID-19. Sequencing was performed on peripheral blood. CDR3 in amino acids: CASSALPNGGSNYGYTF. In nucleotides, the CDR3 is TGTGCCAGCAGTGCCTTACCAAACGGGGGGTCTAACTATGGCTACACCTTC.